The source of this T cell receptor beta chain is a study of blood T cell repertoires in COVID-19. On the study more broadly: The samples span acute and convalescent COVID-19 from the United States, Italy and Spain. The cDNA or gDNA used as material had been derived from T cells, B-cell-depleted T cells, or PBMCs.

V shed 2 bases and J shed 7 bases, with 12 bases lying between them. Germline CDR1 MNHNS, CDR2 SASEGT. The CDR3 has 15 amino acids. Source study methods: Nucleated cell number was recorded as an estimate derived from reference gene primer amplification. Clones were read by immunoSEQ multiplex PCR, and TCRdb kept only the in-frame ones, dropping some. For V, J and clone size, that table is used; D and trimming come from the DNA. The table lists 90,000 to 130,000 clones, over 80% of them singletons. The chain combines TRBV6-1 with TRBJ1-6; D unclear. This TCR derives from a woman between 70 and 85 years old with acute or convalescent COVID-19. Specimen: peripheral blood. The CDR3 DNA sequence: TGTGCCAGCAGTGAAATACCCGGGATGAATTCACCCCTCCACTTT. The encoded protein is CASSEIPGMNSPLHF.